This T cell receptor beta chain was retrieved from a study of T cells after yellow fever vaccination. CDR1 and CDR2 (germline): SGHRS, YFSETQ. This CDR3 has 15 residues. Trimming shortened V by 0 bases and J by 3 bases, and 11 bases separated the two germline ends. This clonotype was observed many times. Via MiXCR, TCRdb re-called the 5' RACE reads, giving one row per CDR3 protein. Altogether more than 300,000 distinct CDR3 sequences are present, 9.5% to 12% being singletons, with the ten largest covering about 3.5%. Sequenced here: CD4+ T cells sorted from PBMCs, sampled 45 days after the yellow fever booster vaccination. The TCR originated in a man between 18 and 35 years old who received the YFV17D yellow fever vaccine. The chain employs TRBV5-1 and TRBJ2-3; TRBD2 might be the D (7 bases). In DNA form, the CDR3 reads TGCGCCAGCAGCTTGGAGGGGGGGCTGACAGATACGCAGTATTTT. This codes for CASSLEGGLTDTQYF.